The 21 T cell receptor beta chains listed next were all sequenced from one sample in a study of blood T cell repertoires in COVID-19. The method was immunoSEQ multiplex PCR; TCRdb's version includes in-frame clones alone and lacks a portion of them. The data show 430,000 or so clones, around 90% seen once. Sequenced input: peripheral blood. Every receptor here comes from a man aged 18 to 29 with COVID-19, enrolled during active disease.

V usage is TRBV7-9 and J usage is TRBJ1-2; 10 bases map to TRBD1. The length of the CDR3 is 14 residues. The V segment lost 3 bases and the J segment 3 bases; nucleotides outside the gene matches: 1. From germline, CDR1 is SEHNR and CDR2 FQNEAQ (reference sequence). The CDR3 DNA reads TGTGCCAGCAGCTTGGGACAGGGGCACTATGGCTACACCTTC. It translates to CASSLGQGHYGYTF.

This clone has just one count. The chain uses TRBV3-1 (or the pseudogene TRBV3-2) and TRBJ2-5; 8 positions match TRBD1. Germline V gene data show CDR1 as LGHDT and CDR2 as YNNKEL (reference sequence). CDR3 length: 15 amino acids. Trimming at V came to 4 bases and at J to 7 bases, leaving 11 bases not matched to a gene. Written as DNA, the CDR3 is TGTGCCAGCAGCCTATCCGGTCAGACAGGGGTGACCCAGTACTTC. Amino acids: CASSLSGQTGVTQYF.

The chain carries TRBV4-1 and TRBJ1-1; no reliable D call. The V end lost 6 bases, the J end lost 0 bases, and 8 bases lay between the germline ends. Germline V gives CDR1 MGHRA, CDR2 YSYEKL. This CDR3 region has 13 residues. The CDR3 is CASSRTMNTEAFF. As DNA, the CDR3 is TGCGCCAGCAGTCGAACTATGAACACTGAAGCTTTCTTT.

The V and J genes are TRBV5-4 and TRBJ2-3; tentative D call: TRBD1 (5 bases). CDR1 is SGHNT, CDR2 YYREEE, per germline (reference sequence). Trimming pared 2 bases from V and 1 base from J, leaving 11 bases between. The CDR3 length is 15 residues. CDR3 sequence reads: CASSFEGAGTDTQYF. For the CDR3, the DNA is TGTGCCAGCAGCTTTGAAGGGGCAGGCACAGATACGCAGTATTTT.

This chain joins TRBV9 and TRBJ1-4; 12 bases agree with TRBD1. With V trimmed by 0 bases and J by 7 bases, 10 bases remained unmatched. The CDR3 is made up of 18 amino acids. From germline, CDR1 is SGDLS and CDR2 YYNGEE. CDR3 amino acids: CASSVAPGTGGKVEKLFF. The CDR3 nucleotides read TGTGCCAGCAGCGTAGCTCCAGGGACAGGGGGCAAAGTTGAAAAACTGTTTTTT.

This chain uses TRBV29-1 with TRBJ1-2; 10 nucleotides match TRBD1. CDR1 is SQVTM and CDR2 is ANQGSEA in the germline V gene. The CDR3 contains 12 residues. The trim removed 7 bases at V and 7 bases at J, leaving 6 bases unmatched. CDR3 in amino acids: CSARQGARGYTF. The CDR3, as DNA: TGCAGCGCTAGACAGGGGGCGCGTGGCTACACCTTC. Drawing the rest from reference TRBV29-1 and TRBJ1-2, the complete variable domain is SAVISQKPSRDICQRGTSLTIQCQVDSQVTMMFWYRQQPGQSLTLIATANQGSEATYESGFVIDKFPISRPNLTFSTLTVSNMSPEDSSIYLCSARQGARGYTFGSGTRLTVV.

The rearrangement joins TRBV7-9 to TRBJ1-1; D unclear. Germline loops: CDR1 SEHNR, CDR2 FQNEAQ (reference sequence). This CDR3 is 14 amino acids long. Trimming shortened V by 1 base and J by 0 bases, and 6 bases separated the two germline ends. For the CDR3, the DNA is TGTGCCAGCAGCTTAGGGGCAGTGAACACTGAAGCTTTCTTT. The encoded protein is CASSLGAVNTEAFF. The full variable domain, with the rest looked up from reference TRBV7-9 and TRBJ1-1, is DTGVSQNPRHKITKRGQNVTFRCDPISEHNRLYWYRQTLGQGPEFLTYFQNEAQLEKSRLLSDRFSAERPKGSFSTLEIQRTEQGDSAMYLCASSLGAVNTEAFFGQGTRLTVV.

The chain couples TRBV6-1 to TRBJ1-2; D is unclear. Germline CDR1 and CDR2: MNHNS and SASEGT. There are 15 residues in the CDR3. V was clipped by 1 base and J by 8 bases, with 17 bases between them. In DNA, the CDR3 is TGTGCCAGCAGTGAAGGGAGGACCTCCGTAGCGGGCTACACCTTC. Amino acids: CASSEGRTSVAGYTF.

The V and J genes are TRBV28 and TRBJ1-1; D gene unclear. The ends were cut back, 2 bases at V and 6 bases at J, with 13 bases in the middle. This CDR3 has 14 residues. Germline V gene sequence: CDR1 MDHEN, CDR2 SYDVKM. CDR3 protein: CASSLGQTSAEAFF. CDR3 DNA: TGTGCCAGCAGTTTAGGGCAGACTAGCGCTGAAGCTTTCTTT.

The chain couples TRBV7-9 to TRBJ2-3; TRBD2 is a possible D gene (5 bases). Germline lookup yields CDR1 SEHNR and CDR2 FQNEAQ (reference sequence). Deletions cut 5 bases from V and 3 bases from J, with 15 bases between. The CDR3 loop spans 15 amino acids. CDR3 amino acids: CASSPRTGWTDTQYF. In nucleotides, the CDR3 is TGTGCCAGCAGCCCACGGACTGGTTGGACAGATACGCAGTATTTT.

Only a few counts were recorded for this clone. The sample contains more than one DNA sequence encoding this CDR3. The chain couples TRBV2 to TRBJ1-5; the D gene is possibly TRBD1 (5 bases). Germline-derived CDR1 and CDR2 are SNHLY and FYNNEI. With 2 bases removed from V and 0 bases from J, the gap between germline ends came to 8 bases. The CDR3 spans 15 residues. The CDR3 bases are TGTGCCAGCAGTGAACAGGGCCTTAGCAATCAGCCCCAGCATTTT. Translation: CASSEQGLSNQPQHF.

The genes are TRBV2 and TRBJ1-1, with TRBD1 matching 7 bases. V shed 6 bases and J 5 bases; nucleotides not matched to a gene: 6. CDR1 and CDR2 from the germline V gene are SNHLY and FYNNEI. CDR3 length: 13 amino acids. DNA of the CDR3: TGTGCCAGCAGGCCAACAGGGGCAACTGAAGCTTTCTTT. It encodes CASRPTGATEAFF.

The V gene is TRBV19, the J gene TRBJ2-3; D unresolved. The CDR3 extends over 14 amino acids. Germline-derived CDR1 and CDR2 are LNHDA and SQIVND (reference sequence). V was pared by 10 bases and J by 2 bases, with 16 bases between. The CDR3 is CATTVVHSTDTQYF. The DNA of the CDR3 is TGTGCCACTACGGTAGTGCACTCCACAGATACGCAGTATTTT.

This clone has only a few counts. V usage is TRBV2 and J usage is TRBJ2-7, with TRBD2 identical over 14 bases. This CDR3 comprises 18 residues. The junction had 8 bases not matched to a gene; V was cut back by 4 bases and J by 0 bases. Germline V gene lookup returns CDR1 SNHLY and CDR2 FYNNEI. CDR3 DNA: TGTGCCAGCAGTGCCTGGACTAGCGGGGGGTCGAGCTCCTACGAGCAGTACTTC. As protein: CASSAWTSGGSSSYEQYF.

This clone was found a few times. The chain recombines TRBV6-5 with TRBJ2-2; D is ambiguous. Trimming cost V 7 bases and J 5 bases, with 8 bases left between them. The CDR3 totals 12 residues. From germline, CDR1 is MNHEY and CDR2 SVGAGI. This CDR3 reads CASIVETGELFF. DNA for the CDR3: TGTGCCAGCATAGTGGAGACCGGGGAGCTGTTTTTT.

The chain uses TRBV11-2 and TRBJ1-2; possibly TRBD1 for D (5 bases). Germline values: CDR1 SGHAT, CDR2 FQNNGV. The germline V and J ends were trimmed by 5 bases and 2 bases, with 9 bases remaining between them. This CDR3 has 13 residues. CDR3 DNA sequence: TGTGCCAGCAGCATGACAGTCAACTATGGCTACACCTTC. Amino acids: CASSMTVNYGYTF.

This chain connects TRBV6-6 to TRBJ2-5, with a possible D match to TRBD2 (6 bases). Deletions cut 7 bases from V and 1 base from J, with 16 bases between. Germline values: CDR1 MNHNY, CDR2 SVGAGI (reference sequence). The CDR3 has 15 residues. DNA for the CDR3: TGTGCCAGCAAGGAGGCGGGGCTCCTCCAAGAGACCCAGTACTTC. Translated: CASKEAGLLQETQYF.

This chain connects TRBV4-1 to TRBJ1-2; TRBD1 matches 7 bases. V was clipped by 3 bases and J by 4 bases; unmatched bases: 5. The germline V gene encodes CDR1 MGHRA and CDR2 YSYEKL. The CDR3 contains 14 residues. CDR3 amino acids: CASSHRQGSYGYTF. CDR3 DNA sequence: TGCGCCAGCAGCCACCGACAGGGAAGCTATGGCTACACCTTC.

This chain links TRBV11-2 with TRBJ2-7; the match to TRBD1 covers 8 bases. The J segment lost 6 bases and the V segment lost 1 base, leaving 14 bases of the junction unmatched. The CDR3 sequence is 17 residues long. The germline V gene has CDR1 SGHAT and CDR2 FQNNGV. The chain's CDR3 is CASSLGVRRTGKGEQYF. CDR3 DNA: TGTGCCAGCAGCTTAGGTGTGAGGAGGACAGGGAAAGGCGAGCAGTACTTC.

This clone showed up just a few times. The chain uses TRBV7-3 and TRBJ2-2; 7 bases are shared with TRBD2. Germline loops: CDR1 SGHTA, CDR2 FQGTGA. The CDR3 extends over 17 amino acids. V lost 2 bases, J lost 4 bases, and 10 bases stayed unmatched. The CDR3, as DNA: TGTGCCAGCAGCTTATCCCCAGCGGGGAGGGGCACCGGGGAGCTGTTTTTT. This sequence encodes CASSLSPAGRGTGELFF.

The J gene is TRBJ2-7, the V gene TRBV9; TRBD2 might be the D (6 bases). The germline V gene encodes CDR1 SGDLS and CDR2 YYNGEE. CDR3 size: 15 residues. The ends were cut back, 0 bases at V and 4 bases at J, with 14 bases in the middle. The CDR3 nucleotides are TGTGCCAGCAGCGTAGGCGGGAATAAGGGGTACGAGCAGTACTTC. This codes for CASSVGGNKGYEQYF.